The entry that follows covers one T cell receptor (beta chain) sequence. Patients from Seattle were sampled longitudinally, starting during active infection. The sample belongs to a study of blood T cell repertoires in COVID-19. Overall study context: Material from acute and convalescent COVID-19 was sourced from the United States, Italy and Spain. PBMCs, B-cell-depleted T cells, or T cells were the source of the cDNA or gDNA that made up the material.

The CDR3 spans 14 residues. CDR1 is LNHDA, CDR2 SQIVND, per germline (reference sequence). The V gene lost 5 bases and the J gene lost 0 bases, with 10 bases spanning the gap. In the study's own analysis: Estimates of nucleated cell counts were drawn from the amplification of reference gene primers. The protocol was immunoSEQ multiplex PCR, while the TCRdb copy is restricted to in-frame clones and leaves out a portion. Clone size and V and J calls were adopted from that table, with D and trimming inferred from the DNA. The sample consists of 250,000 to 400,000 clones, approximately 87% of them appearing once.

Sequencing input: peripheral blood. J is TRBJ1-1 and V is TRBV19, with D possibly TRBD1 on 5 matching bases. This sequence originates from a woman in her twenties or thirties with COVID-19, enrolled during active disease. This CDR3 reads CASSATVMNTEAFF. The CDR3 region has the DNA TGTGCCAGTAGTGCGACAGTCATGAACACTGAAGCTTTCTTT.